The present TCR beta chain was sequenced within a study of STAT5B mutations in CD4+ large granular lymphocyte leukemia. The V gene lost 4 bases and the J gene lost 8 bases, with 23 bases spanning the gap. This CDR3 has 16 residues. Germline CDR1 is SEHNR and CDR2 is FQNEAQ (reference sequence). Assay: immunoSEQ multiplex PCR; the TCRdb copy retains only in-frame clones and omits some. The table has 30,000 or so clones, about 85% seen once; the top ten hold roughly 4.4%. This chain links TRBV7-9 with TRBJ1-2, with D perhaps matching TRBD1 (5 bases). Sequencing was done on a sample of CD4+ T cells from blood buffy coats. This clonotype was obtained from a human donor in good health. The CDR3 DNA sequence: TGTGCCAGCAGCTACCTATTACGGCAGGGCACGCGGGGCTACACCTTC. This gives the protein CASSYLLRQGTRGYTF.